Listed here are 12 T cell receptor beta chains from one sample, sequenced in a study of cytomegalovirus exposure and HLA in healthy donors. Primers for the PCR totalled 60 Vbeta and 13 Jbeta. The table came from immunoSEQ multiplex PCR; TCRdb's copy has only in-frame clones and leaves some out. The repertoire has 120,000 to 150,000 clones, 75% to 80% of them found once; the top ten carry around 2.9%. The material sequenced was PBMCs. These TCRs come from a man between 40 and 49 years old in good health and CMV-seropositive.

The CDR3 nucleotides are TGTGCCAGCAGTTACGGGCGCAGACACACTGAAGCTTTCTTT. Its translation: CASSYGRRHTEAFF. The chain recombines TRBV6-5 with TRBJ1-1; D is unclear. The V gene's germline CDR1 is MNHEY and CDR2 SVGAGI. Deletions cut 2 bases from V and 3 bases from J, with 10 bases between. CDR3 length equals 14 residues.

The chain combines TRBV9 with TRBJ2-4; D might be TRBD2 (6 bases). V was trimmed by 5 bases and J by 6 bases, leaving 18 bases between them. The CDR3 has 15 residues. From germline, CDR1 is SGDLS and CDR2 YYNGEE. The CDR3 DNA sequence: TGTGCCAGCAGTAGCGACGGAGGGTCCCGAAACATTCAGTACTTC. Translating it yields CASSSDGGSRNIQYF.

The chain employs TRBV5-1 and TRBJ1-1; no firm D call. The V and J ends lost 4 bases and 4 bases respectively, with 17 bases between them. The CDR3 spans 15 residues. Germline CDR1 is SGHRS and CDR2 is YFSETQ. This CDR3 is CASSPVGGVGTEAFF. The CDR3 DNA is TGCGCCAGCAGCCCGGTCGGAGGAGTGGGCACTGAAGCTTTCTTT.

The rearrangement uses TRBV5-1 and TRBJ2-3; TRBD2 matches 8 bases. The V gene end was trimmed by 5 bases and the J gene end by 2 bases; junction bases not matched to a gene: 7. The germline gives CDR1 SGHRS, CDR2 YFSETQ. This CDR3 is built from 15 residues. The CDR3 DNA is TGCGCCAGCAGTATCAGTAGCGGGAACACAGATACGCAGTATTTT. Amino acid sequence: CASSISSGNTDTQYF.

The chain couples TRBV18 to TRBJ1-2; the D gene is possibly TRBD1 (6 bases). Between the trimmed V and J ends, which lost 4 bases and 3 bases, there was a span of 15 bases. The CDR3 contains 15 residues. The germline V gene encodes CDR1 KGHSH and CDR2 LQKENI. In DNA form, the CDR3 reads TGTGCCAGCTCACAAAATCCACAGGGAGACTATGGCTACACCTTC. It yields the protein CASSQNPQGDYGYTF.

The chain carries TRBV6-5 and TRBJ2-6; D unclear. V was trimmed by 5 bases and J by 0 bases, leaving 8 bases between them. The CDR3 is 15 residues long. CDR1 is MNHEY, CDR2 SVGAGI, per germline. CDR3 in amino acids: CASSPRFSGANVLTF. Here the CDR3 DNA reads TGTGCCAGCAGTCCCCGGTTCTCTGGGGCCAACGTCCTGACTTTC.

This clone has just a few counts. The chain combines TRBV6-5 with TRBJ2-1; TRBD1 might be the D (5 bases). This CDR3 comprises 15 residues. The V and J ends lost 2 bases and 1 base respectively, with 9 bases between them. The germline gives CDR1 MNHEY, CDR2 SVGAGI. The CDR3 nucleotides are TGTGCCAGCAGTTACGGCAGGGTTTCCTACAATGAGCAGTTCTTC. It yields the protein CASSYGRVSYNEQFF.

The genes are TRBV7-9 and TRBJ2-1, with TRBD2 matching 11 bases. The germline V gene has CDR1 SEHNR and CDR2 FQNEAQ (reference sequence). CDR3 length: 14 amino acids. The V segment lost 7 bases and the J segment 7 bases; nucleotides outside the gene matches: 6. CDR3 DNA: TGTGCCAGCATCCCTTTAGCGGGAGGGAATGAGCAGTTCTTC. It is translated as CASIPLAGGNEQFF.

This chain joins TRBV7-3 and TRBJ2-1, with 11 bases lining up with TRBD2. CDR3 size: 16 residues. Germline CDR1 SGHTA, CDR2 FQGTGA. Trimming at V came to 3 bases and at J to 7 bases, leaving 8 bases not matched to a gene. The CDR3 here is CASSFLAGGPDNEQFF. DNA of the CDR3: TGTGCCAGCAGCTTCTTAGCGGGAGGGCCGGATAATGAGCAGTTCTTC.

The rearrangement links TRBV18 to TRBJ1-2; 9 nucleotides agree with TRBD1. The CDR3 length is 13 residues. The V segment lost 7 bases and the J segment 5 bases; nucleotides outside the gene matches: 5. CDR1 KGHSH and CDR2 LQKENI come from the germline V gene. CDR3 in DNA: TGTGCCAGCTACCACGGGACAGGGTATGGCTACACCTTC. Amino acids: CASYHGTGYGYTF.

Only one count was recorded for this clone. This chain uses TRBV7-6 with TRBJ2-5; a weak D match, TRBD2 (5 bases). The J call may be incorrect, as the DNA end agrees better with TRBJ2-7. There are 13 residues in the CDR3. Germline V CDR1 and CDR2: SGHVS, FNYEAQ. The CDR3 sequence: CASSLATRDEQYF. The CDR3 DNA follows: TGTGCCAGCAGCTTAGCAACGCGGGACGAGCAGTACTTC.

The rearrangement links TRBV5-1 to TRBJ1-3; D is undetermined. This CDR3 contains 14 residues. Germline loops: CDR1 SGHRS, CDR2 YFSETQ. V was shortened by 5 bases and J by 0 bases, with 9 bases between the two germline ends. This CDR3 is CASSKGDSGNTIYF. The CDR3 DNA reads TGCGCCAGCAGTAAGGGAGACTCTGGAAACACCATATATTTT. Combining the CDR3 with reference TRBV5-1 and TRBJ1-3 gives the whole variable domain KAGVTQTPRYLIKTRGQQVTLSCSPISGHRSVSWYQQTPGQGLQFLFEYFSETQRNKGNFPGRFSGRQFSNSRSEMNVSTLELGDSALYLCASSKGDSGNTIYFGEGSWLTVV.